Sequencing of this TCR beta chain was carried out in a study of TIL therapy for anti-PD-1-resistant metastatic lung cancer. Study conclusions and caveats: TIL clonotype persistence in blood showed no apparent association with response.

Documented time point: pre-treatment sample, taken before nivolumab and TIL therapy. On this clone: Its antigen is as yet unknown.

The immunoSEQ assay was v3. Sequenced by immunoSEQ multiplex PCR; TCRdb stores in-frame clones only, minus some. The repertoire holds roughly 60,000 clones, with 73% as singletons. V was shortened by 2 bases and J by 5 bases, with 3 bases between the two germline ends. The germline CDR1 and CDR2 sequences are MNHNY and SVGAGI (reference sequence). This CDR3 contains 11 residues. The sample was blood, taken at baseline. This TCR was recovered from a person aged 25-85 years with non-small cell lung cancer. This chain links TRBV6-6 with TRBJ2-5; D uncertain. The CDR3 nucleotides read TGTGCCAGCAGTTACGGTGAGACCCAGTACTTC. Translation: CASSYGETQYF.